This T cell receptor (beta chain) derives from a study of blood T cell repertoires in COVID-19. Overall study context: Italy, Spain and the United States were the sources of the convalescent and acute COVID-19 samples. Sample material is recorded as cDNA or gDNA derived from T cells, B-cell-depleted T cells, or PBMCs.

The CDR3 contains 15 residues. V dropped 0 bases and J dropped 5; count of bases not matched to a gene: 5. Germline V gene data show CDR1 as SNHLY and CDR2 as FYNNEI. In the authors' workflow: Counts of nucleated cells, estimated from reference gene primer amplification, were obtained. Clones were sequenced by immunoSEQ multiplex PCR, and TCRdb holds only the in-frame ones, with some missing. Clone size and V and J calls were adopted from that table, with D and trimming inferred from the DNA. The sample lists some 64,000 clones; around 80% were seen once. Specimen: peripheral blood. This receptor was obtained from a human donor in a cohort sampled during active COVID-19. The rearrangement uses TRBV2 and TRBJ2-3; 7 bases are shared with TRBD2. CDR3 sequence reads: CASSEALLAEDTQYF. CDR3 nucleotides: TGTGCCAGCAGTGAAGCGCTCCTAGCGGAAGATACGCAGTATTTT.